The text below deals with one T cell receptor (beta chain). Before they entered the study, exposed participants had met a COVID-19 case within 2 weeks. V was pared by 3 bases and J by 7 bases, with 6 bases of the junction left unmatched. CDR3 length: 13 amino acids. Germline-derived CDR1 and CDR2 are SGDLS and YYNGEE. The source of the sample is a study of blood T cell repertoires in COVID-19. The data were produced by immunoSEQ multiplex PCR, yet TCRdb's version contains in-frame clones alone and is incomplete. There are roughly 200,000 clones in the sample; 84% occur only once, and about 3.3% lies in the top ten.

The chain uses TRBV9 and TRBJ2-7; TRBD2 aligns across 8 bases. The sample taken for sequencing was PBMCs or T cells enriched from blood (not recorded which). The TCR originated in a woman aged 25 to 39 who had been exposed to COVID-19. CDR3 coding DNA: TGTGCCAGCAGCGGTTCCGGGGGGGTGGAGCAGTACTTC. Its translation is CASSGSGGVEQYF. Drawing the rest from reference TRBV9 and TRBJ2-7, the complete variable domain is DSGVTQTPKHLITATGQRVTLRCSPRSGDLSVYWYQQSLDQGLQFLIQYYNGEERAKGNILERFSAQQFPDLHSELNLSSLELGDSALYFCASSGSGGVEQYFGPGTRLTVT.